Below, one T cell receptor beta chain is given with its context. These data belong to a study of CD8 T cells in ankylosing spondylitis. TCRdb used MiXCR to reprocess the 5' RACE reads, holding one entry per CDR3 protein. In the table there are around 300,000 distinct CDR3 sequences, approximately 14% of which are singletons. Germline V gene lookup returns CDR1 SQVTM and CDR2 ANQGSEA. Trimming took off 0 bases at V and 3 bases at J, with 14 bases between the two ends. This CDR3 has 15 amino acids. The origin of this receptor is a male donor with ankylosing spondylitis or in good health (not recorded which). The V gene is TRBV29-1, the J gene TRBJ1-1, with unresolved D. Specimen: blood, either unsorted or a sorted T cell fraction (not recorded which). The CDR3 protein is CSVEDLTRADTEAFF. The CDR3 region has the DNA TGCAGCGTTGAAGATCTTACGCGGGCGGACACTGAAGCTTTCTTT.